The sequence of this T cell receptor (beta chain) was determined in a study of blood T cells in healthy people across ages. A sample-barcoded 5' primer and a J-beta primer mix were used in a second PCR of roughly 7 to 11 cycles. TCRdb used MiXCR to reprocess the 5' RACE reads, holding one entry per CDR3 protein. The data hold hundreds of thousands of distinct CDR3 sequences, with around 42% observed a single time. This CDR3 spans 12 amino acids. Trimming left V 6 bases short and J 6 bases short, with 12 bases between. The germline gives CDR1 SNHLY, CDR2 FYNNEI. Healthy Caucasians from Russia aged roughly 6 to 95 served as donors. Donors gave around 9.8 milliliters of peripheral blood apiece. This clonotype was seen a few times.

Sequenced input: blood. The chain recombines TRBV2 with TRBJ2-7; tentatively, D is TRBD2 (6 bases). The receptor's source is a man in his 60s in good health. In nucleotides, the CDR3 is TGTGCCAGCAGGGACGGGACTGGCGAGCAGTACTTC. The encoded protein is CASRDGTGEQYF.